This T cell receptor (beta chain) was found in a study of shared clonotypes between healthy human individuals. Study results and caveats: The study found lower generation probabilities in non-shared clonotypes than in those shared by all four donors.

Produced via immunoSEQ multiplex PCR; TCRdb's table is partial and in-frame only. The sample yields approximately 710,000 clones, about 92% seen once. This clone appeared once. Its specificity is not known. Trimming stripped 0 bases from V and 3 bases from J, with 6 bases between. Germline-derived CDR1 and CDR2 are SGHDT and YYEEEE. The CDR3 extends over 13 amino acids. The receptor comes from a man aged 18-30 years in good health. Some clones in this sample may be carry-over from other donors' samples. The source material was memory CD8+ T cells from PBMCs. Subset described: CD45RO+ cells pooled with CCR7-negative TemRA cells. The chain combines TRBV5-6 with TRBJ2-5, with a weak D call TRBD2 (5 bases). CDR3 amino acids: CASSLAREETQYF. CDR3 nucleotides: TGTGCCAGCAGCTTGGCGCGGGAAGAGACCCAGTACTTC.